The T cell receptor beta chain under discussion was sequenced for a study of human T cells and chemical hapten exposure. The wider study: TCR yields per sample varied, mainly owing to small pooled library volume differences.

Notes on the study in general: No alteration of TCRs above 1 in 1000 frequency was seen with DPC sensitization.

This clonotype has a handful of counts. Its specificity is unknown. Time point noted: healthy volunteer bleed at 2 weeks. Whole blood, unfractionated, served as the material for total RNA extraction. Individual cDNA molecules (in the library) carried attached unique molecular identifiers. Authors' analysis steps: Sample TCR totals centred on a median of approximately 95,000, ranging roughly 23,224 to 700,000. TCRdb reanalysed the RACE reads using MiXCR and keeps one entry per CDR3 protein. The V and J calls reflect TCRdb's pipeline rather than the authors' work. The sample has 100,000 to 150,000 distinct CDR3 sequences, approximately 9.5% seen once. This receptor was taken from a male donor in good health. Some clones in this sample may be carry-over from other donors' samples. The sequenced sample consisted of whole blood.

As DNA, the CDR3 is TGTGCCAGCAGCTTTAGCGGGAGAGGAGATACGCAGTATTTT. The encoded protein is CASSFSGRGDTQYF. This rearrangement joins TRBV5-5 to TRBJ2-3; 9 bases line up with TRBD2. V gave up 2 bases and J gave up 5 bases; unmatched junction bases: 3. Germline loops: CDR1 SGHKS, CDR2 YYEKEE (reference sequence). The CDR3 has 14 residues.